A single sample gave rise to the 15 T cell receptor beta chains below, sequenced in a study of blood T cell repertoires in COVID-19. Here immunoSEQ multiplex PCR was the method, and the copy in TCRdb shows in-frame clones only, minus some. The data contain 310,000 or so clones, around 88% of them singletons. Sequencing used PBMCs or T cells enriched from blood (not recorded which). The source is a woman between 35 and 50 years old who had recovered from COVID-19.

The chain has TRBV7-2 and TRBJ2-4, with a weak D call TRBD2 (7 bases). Per the germline V gene, CDR1 is SGHTA and CDR2 is FQGNSA. The CDR3 runs to 16 residues. The V gene lost 3 bases and the J gene lost 2 bases, with 14 bases spanning the gap. Written as DNA, the CDR3 is TGTGCCAGCAGCTTGAGGGGAGGGGGGACCAAAAACATTCAGTACTTC. This sequence encodes CASSLRGGGTKNIQYF. Based on the CDR3 plus reference TRBV7-2 and TRBJ2-4, the full variable domain is GAGVSQSPSNKVTEKGKDVELRCDPISGHTALYWYRQSLGQGLEFLIYFQGNSAPDKSGLPSDRFSAERTGGSVSTLTIQRTQQEDSAVYLCASSLRGGGTKNIQYFGAGTRLSVL.

This clone has a single count. In nucleotides, the CDR3 is TGCAGCGTGGGGGCGGCACCGAATGAAAAACTGTTTTTT. Translating it yields CSVGAAPNEKLFF. The V call is TRBV29-1, the J call TRBJ1-4, with D perhaps TRBD1 (6 bases). The V gene's germline CDR1 is SQVTM and CDR2 ANQGSEA. Trimming stripped 6 bases from V and 5 bases from J, with 13 bases between. The CDR3 covers 13 residues.

This clone occurred once. The chain links TRBV7-2 to TRBJ2-1; the match to TRBD2 covers 9 bases. CDR1 is SGHTA, CDR2 FQGNSA, per germline. This CDR3 comprises 17 residues. Losses at the gene ends were 2 bases for V and 8 bases for J; bases not matched to a gene: 13. The CDR3 coding sequence is TGTGCCAGCAGCTTACCGGTAAAAGCGGGAGGTTTGGATGAGCAGTTCTTC. Translating it yields CASSLPVKAGGLDEQFF.

The V and J genes are TRBV7-9 and TRBJ2-4; 8 bases align to TRBD1. The CDR3 covers 17 residues. CDR1 SEHNR and CDR2 FQNEAQ come from the germline V gene (reference sequence). Trimming at V came to 0 bases and at J to 8 bases, leaving 12 bases not matched to a gene. The CDR3: CASSLAHTGGIVDIQYF. In nucleotides, the CDR3 is TGTGCCAGCAGCTTAGCTCATACAGGGGGTATAGTAGACATTCAGTACTTC.

The chain has TRBV18 and TRBJ2-1; 9 bases match TRBD1. Germline V gene lookup returns CDR1 KGHSH and CDR2 LQKENI. J gave up 5 bases and V 4 bases, and 6 bases lay outside the gene matches. The CDR3 is 15 residues long. CDR3 amino acids: CASSRTGASNNEQFF. DNA for the CDR3: TGTGCCAGCTCACGGACAGGGGCATCGAACAATGAGCAGTTCTTC.

This chain joins TRBV7-9 and TRBJ1-4; no clear D gene. Per the germline V gene, CDR1 is SEHNR and CDR2 is FQNEAQ (reference sequence). CDR3 length: 15 residues. V was shortened by 1 base and J by 7 bases, with 13 bases between the two germline ends. Here the CDR3 reads CASSLERAGGEKLFF. The CDR3, as DNA: TGTGCCAGCAGCTTAGAAAGGGCCGGAGGTGAAAAACTGTTTTTT.

The chain joins TRBV28 to TRBJ2-1; 7 nucleotides align to TRBD1. Germline assignment: CDR1 MDHEN and CDR2 SYDVKM. This CDR3 is built from 19 residues. V shed 4 bases, J shed 0 bases, and the junction held 15 bases outside the gene matches. The CDR3 DNA reads as TGTGCCAGCAGTTACTTTGGGACAGAGGGGGAGAGCTCCTACAATGAGCAGTTCTTC. Translation: CASSYFGTEGESSYNEQFF.

The genes are TRBV2 and TRBJ1-5; 11 bases match TRBD1. Germline V gene data show CDR1 as SNHLY and CDR2 as FYNNEI. V lost 6 bases and J lost 6; bases outside the gene matches: 4. The CDR3 consists of 14 residues. CDR3 protein: CASRIGTGGQPQHF. The CDR3 DNA follows: TGTGCCAGCAGAATTGGGACAGGGGGTCAGCCCCAGCATTTT.

In the case of this clone: At the DNA level, this CDR3 is encoded by other sequences in the same sample as well. The chain has TRBV20-1 and TRBJ2-1; D not resolved. The CDR3 is 10 residues long. Looked up from germline, CDR1 is DFQATT and CDR2 is SNEGSKA (reference sequence). Trimming shortened V by 3 bases and J by 7 bases, and 4 bases separated the two germline ends. In nucleotides, the CDR3 is TGCAGTGCTAGCAGGAATGAGCAGTTCTTC. Amino acids: CSASRNEQFF.

The CDR3 nucleotides are TGTGCCAGCAGCCCAGGGACTAGCGGGAGAACCTACAATGAGCAGTTCTTC. Translating it yields CASSPGTSGRTYNEQFF. The chain has TRBV9 and TRBJ2-1, with TRBD2 matching over 14 bases. The CDR3 runs 17 residues. Germline CDR1 SGDLS, CDR2 YYNGEE. After removal of 4 bases from V and 2 bases from J, the junction contained 5 bases not matched to a gene.

The chain joins TRBV28 to TRBJ2-5, with 10 nucleotides matching TRBD2. CDR1 is MDHEN, CDR2 SYDVKM, per germline. Trimming cost V 2 bases and J 4 bases; bases outside gene matches: 10. This CDR3 spans 17 amino acids. CDR3 sequence reads: CASSLDMSASGRETQYF. The CDR3 bases are TGTGCCAGCAGTTTAGATATGTCCGCTAGCGGGAGAGAGACCCAGTACTTC.

V is TRBV5-1 and J is TRBJ1-1, with TRBD1 matching over 10 bases. V trimming: 3 bases; J trimming: 1 base; junction bases outside the gene matches: 6. CDR1 SGHRS and CDR2 YFSETQ come from the germline V gene. This CDR3 comprises 16 residues. For the CDR3, the DNA is TGCGCCAGCAGCTCAAGGACAGGGGGGCGGAACACTGAAGCTTTCTTT. It is translated as CASSSRTGGRNTEAFF.

V is TRBV7-2 and J is TRBJ2-1, with 7 nucleotides matching TRBD2. The V gene's germline CDR1 is SGHTA and CDR2 FQGNSA. V shed 1 base, J shed 0 bases, and the junction held 6 bases outside the gene matches. CDR3 length: 17 amino acids. The CDR3 bases are TGTGCCAGCAGCTTAGGGCTAGCGGTAAGCTCCTACAATGAGCAGTTCTTC. Translating gives CASSLGLAVSSYNEQFF.

The chain employs TRBV27 and TRBJ2-1; tentatively, D is TRBD2 (6 bases). Germline-derived CDR1 and CDR2 are MNHEY and SMNVEV (reference sequence). There are 14 residues in the CDR3. V was cut by 3 bases and J by 8 bases, with 14 bases left in between. CDR3 sequence: CASSFGTPSDEQFF. The CDR3 DNA sequence: TGTGCCAGCAGTTTCGGGACTCCTAGTGATGAGCAGTTCTTC.

The gene calls are TRBV19 and TRBJ2-4; a weak D match, TRBD1 (5 bases). The V end was cut by 5 bases, the J end by 5 bases, with 13 bases between. Per the germline V gene, CDR1 is LNHDA and CDR2 is SQIVND (reference sequence). The CDR3 spans 14 residues. CDR3 DNA: TGTGCCAGTAGTTTGCCCTCAGGGCAAAACATTCAGTACTTC. Translation: CASSLPSGQNIQYF.